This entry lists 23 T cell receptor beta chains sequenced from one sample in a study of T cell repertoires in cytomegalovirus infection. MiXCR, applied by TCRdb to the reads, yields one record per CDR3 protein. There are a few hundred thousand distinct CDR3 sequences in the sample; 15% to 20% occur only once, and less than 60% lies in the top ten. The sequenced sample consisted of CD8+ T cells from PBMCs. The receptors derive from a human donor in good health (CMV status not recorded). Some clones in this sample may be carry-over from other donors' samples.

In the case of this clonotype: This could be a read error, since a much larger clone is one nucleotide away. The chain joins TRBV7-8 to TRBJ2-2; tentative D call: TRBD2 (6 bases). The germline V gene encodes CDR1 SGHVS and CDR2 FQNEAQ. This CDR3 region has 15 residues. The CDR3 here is CASSLLQGLAGGLFF. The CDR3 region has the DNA TGTGCCAGCAGCTTACTTCAGGGCTTGGCCGGGGGGCTGTTTTTT.

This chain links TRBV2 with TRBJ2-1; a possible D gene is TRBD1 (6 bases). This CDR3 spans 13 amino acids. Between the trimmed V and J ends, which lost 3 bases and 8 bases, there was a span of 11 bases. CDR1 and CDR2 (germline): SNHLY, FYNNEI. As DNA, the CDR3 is TGTGCCAGCAGTGAGCAGGGGCTACATGAGCAGTTCTTC. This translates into CASSEQGLHEQFF.

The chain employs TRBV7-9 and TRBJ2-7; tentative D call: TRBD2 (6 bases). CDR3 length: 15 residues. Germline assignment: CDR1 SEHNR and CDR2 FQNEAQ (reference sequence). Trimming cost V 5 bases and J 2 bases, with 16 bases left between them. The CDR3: CASSPGAGPTYEQYF. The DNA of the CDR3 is TGTGCCAGCAGCCCCGGGGCGGGGCCGACCTACGAGCAGTACTTC.

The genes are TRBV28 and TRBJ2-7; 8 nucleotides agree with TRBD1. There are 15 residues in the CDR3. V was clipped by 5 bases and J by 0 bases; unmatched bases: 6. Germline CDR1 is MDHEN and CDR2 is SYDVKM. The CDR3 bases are TGTGCCAGCAGTGACAGGGGCCTAAACTCCTACGAGCAGTACTTC. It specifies CASSDRGLNSYEQYF.

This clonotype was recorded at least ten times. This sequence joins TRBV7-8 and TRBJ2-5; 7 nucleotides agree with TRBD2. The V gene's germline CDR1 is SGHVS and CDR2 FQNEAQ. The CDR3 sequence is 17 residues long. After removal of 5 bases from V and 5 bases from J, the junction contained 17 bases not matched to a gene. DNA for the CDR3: TGTGCCAGCAGCGCACTAGCGCCAGTCTCCCCAGGGGAGACCCAGTACTTC. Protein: CASSALAPVSPGETQYF.

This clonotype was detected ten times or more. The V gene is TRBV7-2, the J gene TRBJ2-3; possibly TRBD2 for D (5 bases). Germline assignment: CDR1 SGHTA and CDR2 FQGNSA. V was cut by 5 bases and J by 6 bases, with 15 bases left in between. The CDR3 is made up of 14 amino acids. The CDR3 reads CASSPSGDRDTQYF. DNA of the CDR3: TGTGCCAGCAGCCCATCCGGGGATCGGGATACGCAGTATTTT.

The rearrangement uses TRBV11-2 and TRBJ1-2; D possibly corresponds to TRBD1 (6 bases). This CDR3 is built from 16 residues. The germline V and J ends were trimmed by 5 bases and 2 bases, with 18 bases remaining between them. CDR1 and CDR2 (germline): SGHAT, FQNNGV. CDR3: CASSPTGAFRNYGYTF. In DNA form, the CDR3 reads TGTGCCAGCAGCCCCACGGGGGCTTTCAGAAACTATGGCTACACCTTC. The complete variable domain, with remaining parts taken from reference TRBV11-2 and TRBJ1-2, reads EAGVAQSPRYKIIEKRQSVAFWCNPISGHATLYWYQQILGQGPKLLIQFQNNGVVDDSQLPKDRFSAERLKGVDSTLKIQPAKLEDSAVYLCASSPTGAFRNYGYTFGSGTRLTVV.

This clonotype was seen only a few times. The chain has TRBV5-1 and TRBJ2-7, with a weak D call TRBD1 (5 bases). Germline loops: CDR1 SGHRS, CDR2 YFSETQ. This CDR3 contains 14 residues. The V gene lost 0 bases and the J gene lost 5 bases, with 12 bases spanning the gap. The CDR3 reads CASSLGQGSNEQYF. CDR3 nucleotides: TGCGCCAGCAGCTTGGGCCAGGGTAGTAACGAGCAGTACTTC.

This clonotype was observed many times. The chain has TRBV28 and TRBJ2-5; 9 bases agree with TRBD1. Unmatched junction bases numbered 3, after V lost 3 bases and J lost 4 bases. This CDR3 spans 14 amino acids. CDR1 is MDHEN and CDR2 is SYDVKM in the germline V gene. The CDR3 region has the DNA TGTGCCAGCAGTTTCACAGGGGGCGCAGAGACCCAGTACTTC. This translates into CASSFTGGAETQYF.

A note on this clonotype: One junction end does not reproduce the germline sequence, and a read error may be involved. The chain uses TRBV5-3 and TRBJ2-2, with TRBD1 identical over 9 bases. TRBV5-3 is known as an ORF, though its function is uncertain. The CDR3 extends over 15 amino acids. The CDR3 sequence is CASSWTGVETGELFF. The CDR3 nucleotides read TGTGCCAGCAGCTGGACAGGGGTAGAGACCGGGGAGCTGTTTTTT.

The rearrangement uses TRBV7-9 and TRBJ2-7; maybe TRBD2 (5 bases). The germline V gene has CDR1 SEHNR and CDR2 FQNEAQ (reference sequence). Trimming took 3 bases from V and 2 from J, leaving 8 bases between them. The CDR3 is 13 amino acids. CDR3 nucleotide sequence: TGTGCCAGCAGCTTTACAGCGGCCTACGAGCAGTACTTC. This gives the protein CASSFTAAYEQYF.

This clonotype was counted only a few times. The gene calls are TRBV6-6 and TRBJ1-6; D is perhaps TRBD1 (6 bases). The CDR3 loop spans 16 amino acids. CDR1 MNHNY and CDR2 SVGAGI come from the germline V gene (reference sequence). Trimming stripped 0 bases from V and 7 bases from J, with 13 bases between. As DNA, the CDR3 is TGTGCCAGCAGTTACTCGGGGGGGGCCCTAAATTCACCCCTCCACTTT. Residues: CASSYSGGALNSPLHF.

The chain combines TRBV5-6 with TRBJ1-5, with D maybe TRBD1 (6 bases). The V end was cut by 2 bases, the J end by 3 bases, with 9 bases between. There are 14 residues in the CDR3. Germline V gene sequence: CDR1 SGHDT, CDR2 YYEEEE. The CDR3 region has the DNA TGTGCCAGCAGCTTTACAGGGATCAATCAGCCCCAGCATTTT. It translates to CASSFTGINQPQHF.

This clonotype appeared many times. Here the CDR3 DNA reads TGTGCCAGCAGCTTCAGGCAACAAGAGACCCAGTACTTC. This translates into CASSFRQQETQYF. The chain is built from TRBV7-9 and TRBJ2-5; no reliable D call. The CDR3 is 13 residues long. Per the germline V gene, CDR1 is SEHNR and CDR2 is FQNEAQ (reference sequence). With 3 bases removed from V and 2 bases from J, the gap between germline ends came to 7 bases.

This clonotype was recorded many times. The CDR3 here is CATSRPHGQPGVTDTQYF. The CDR3 bases are TGTGCCACCAGCAGACCCCACGGACAGCCAGGGGTCACAGATACGCAGTATTTT. This chain uses TRBV15 with TRBJ2-3; a possible D gene is TRBD1 (6 bases). Germline loops: CDR1 LNHNV, CDR2 YYDKDF (reference sequence). Trimming took 2 bases from V and 2 from J, leaving 20 bases between them. The CDR3 covers 18 residues. Supplemented by reference TRBV15 and TRBJ2-3, the full variable domain reads DAMVIQNPRYQVTQFGKPVTLSCSQTLNHNVMYWYQQKSSQAPKLLFHYYDKDFNNEADTPDNFQSRRPNTSFCFLDIRSPGLGDTAMYLCATSRPHGQPGVTDTQYFGPGTRLTVL.

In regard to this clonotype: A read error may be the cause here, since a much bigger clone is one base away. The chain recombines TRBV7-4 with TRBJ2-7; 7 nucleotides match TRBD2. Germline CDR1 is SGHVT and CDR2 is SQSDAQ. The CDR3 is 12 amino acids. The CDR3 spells CANSSGGDEQYF. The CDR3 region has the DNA TGTGCCAACAGCTCGGGGGGTGACGAGCAGTACTTC.

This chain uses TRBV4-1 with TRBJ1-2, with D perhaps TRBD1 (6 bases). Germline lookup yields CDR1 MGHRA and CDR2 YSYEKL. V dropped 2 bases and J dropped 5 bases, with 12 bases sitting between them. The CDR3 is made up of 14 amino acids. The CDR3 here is CASSQTGQSYGYTF. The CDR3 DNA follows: TGCGCCAGCAGCCAAACTGGACAGTCATATGGCTACACCTTC.

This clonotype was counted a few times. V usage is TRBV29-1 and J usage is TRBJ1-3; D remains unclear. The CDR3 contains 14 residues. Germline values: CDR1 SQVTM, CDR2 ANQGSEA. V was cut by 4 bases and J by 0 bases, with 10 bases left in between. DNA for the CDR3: TGCAGCGTTGCGGCGGCTGACTCTGGAAACACCATATATTTT. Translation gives CSVAAADSGNTIYF. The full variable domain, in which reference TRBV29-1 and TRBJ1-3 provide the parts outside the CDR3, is SAVISQKPSRDICQRGTSLTIQCQVDSQVTMMFWYRQQPGQSLTLIATANQGSEATYESGFVIDKFPISRPNLTFSTLTVSNMSPEDSSIYLCSVAAADSGNTIYFGEGSWLTVV.

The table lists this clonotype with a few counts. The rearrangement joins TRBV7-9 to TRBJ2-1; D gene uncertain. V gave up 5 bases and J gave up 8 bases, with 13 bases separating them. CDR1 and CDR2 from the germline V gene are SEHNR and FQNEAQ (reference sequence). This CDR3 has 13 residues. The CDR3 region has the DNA TGTGCCAGCAGCCGTGACTCGCTCGATGAGCAGTTCTTC. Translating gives CASSRDSLDEQFF.

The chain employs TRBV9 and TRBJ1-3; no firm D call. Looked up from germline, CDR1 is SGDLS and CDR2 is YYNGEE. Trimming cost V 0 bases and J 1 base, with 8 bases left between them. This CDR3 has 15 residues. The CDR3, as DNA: TGTGCCAGCAGCGTAGACGGCAGTTCTGGAAACACCATATATTTT. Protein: CASSVDGSSGNTIYF.

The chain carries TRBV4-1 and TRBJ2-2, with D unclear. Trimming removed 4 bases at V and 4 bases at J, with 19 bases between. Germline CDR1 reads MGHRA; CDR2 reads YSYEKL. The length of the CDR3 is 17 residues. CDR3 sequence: CASSLLPLLRFTGELFF. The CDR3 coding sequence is TGCGCCAGCAGCCTCCTACCCTTATTGCGATTCACCGGGGAGCTGTTTTTT.

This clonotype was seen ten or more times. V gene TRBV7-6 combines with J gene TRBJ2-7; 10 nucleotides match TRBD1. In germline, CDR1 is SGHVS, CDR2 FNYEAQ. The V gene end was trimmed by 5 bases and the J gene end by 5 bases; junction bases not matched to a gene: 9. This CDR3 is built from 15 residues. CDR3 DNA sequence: TGTGCCAGCAGCGGCGGGACAGGGGATTTGAACGAGCAGTACTTC. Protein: CASSGGTGDLNEQYF. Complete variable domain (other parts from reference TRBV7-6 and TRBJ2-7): GAGVSQSPRYKVTKRGQDVALRCDPISGHVSLYWYRQALGQGPEFLTYFNYEAQQDKSGLPNDRFSAERPEGSISTLTIQRTEQRDSAMYRCASSGGTGDLNEQYFGPGTRLTVT.

This chain's CDR3 is CASSYHLDRGINSPLHF. In DNA, the CDR3 is TGTGCCAGCAGTTACCATCTAGACAGGGGAATCAATTCACCCCTCCACTTT. The V call is TRBV6-2 or TRBV6-3, the J call TRBJ1-6, with 8 nucleotides matching TRBD1. Germline loops: CDR1 MNHEY, CDR2 SVGEGT. The CDR3 is 17 amino acids. Trimming cost V 2 bases and J 7 bases; bases outside gene matches: 10.